A single sample gave rise to the 21 T cell receptor beta chains below, sequenced in a study of blood T cell repertoires in COVID-19. Some clones are missing from TCRdb's copy, which holds only in-frame ones; the method was immunoSEQ multiplex PCR. The table records roughly 500,000 clones, roughly nine tenths of them present only once. The sequenced material came from PBMCs or T cells enriched from blood (not recorded which). Every receptor here comes from a woman aged 60-75 years who had recovered from COVID-19.

V gene TRBV24-1 combines with J gene TRBJ2-1; D is perhaps TRBD1 (6 bases). CDR1 and CDR2 from the germline V gene are KGHDR and SFDVKD. Trimming stripped 5 bases from V and 9 bases from J, with 16 bases between. This CDR3 contains 14 residues. The CDR3 nucleotides are TGTGCCACCAGTGGGACAGATGTCCCCGGTGAGCAGTTCTTC. Its translation: CATSGTDVPGEQFF.

The chain employs TRBV3-1 (or the pseudogene TRBV3-2) and TRBJ1-1, with TRBD1 as a possible D gene (5 bases). The CDR3 extends over 14 amino acids. CDR1 and CDR2 from the germline V gene are LGHDT and YNNKEL (reference sequence). Trimming stripped 2 bases from V and 3 bases from J, with 10 bases between. The CDR3 reads CASSQKGSDTEAFF. Written as DNA, the CDR3 is TGTGCCAGCAGCCAAAAGGGGTCGGACACTGAAGCTTTCTTT.

The chain employs TRBV5-1 and TRBJ1-1; TRBD1 is a possible D gene (5 bases). The CDR3 has 13 amino acids. Looked up from germline, CDR1 is SGHRS and CDR2 is YFSETQ. V dropped 3 bases and J dropped 2 bases, with 8 bases sitting between them. This CDR3 is CASSYDRNTEAFF. The CDR3 DNA is TGCGCCAGCAGCTACGACAGAAACACTGAAGCTTTCTTT.

This rearrangement joins TRBV7-9 to TRBJ2-7; 7 bases agree with TRBD2. From germline, CDR1 is SEHNR and CDR2 FQNEAQ (reference sequence). The CDR3 spans 14 residues. V was pared by 4 bases and J by 8 bases, with 11 bases of the junction left unmatched. CDR3 bases: TGTGCCAGCAGCTCTAGCGGAGTGGATATCAAGCAGTACTTC. As protein: CASSSSGVDIKQYF.

V is TRBV5-1 and J is TRBJ2-5, with 9 bases lining up with TRBD2. Germline V gives CDR1 SGHRS, CDR2 YFSETQ. This CDR3 has 15 amino acids. J gave up 5 bases and V 1 base, and 6 bases lay outside the gene matches. The CDR3 sequence: CASSLFSGGLETQYF. The CDR3, as DNA: TGCGCCAGCAGCTTGTTTAGCGGGGGTTTGGAGACCCAGTACTTC.

The chain joins TRBV10-3 to TRBJ1-1; TRBD1 is a possible D gene (5 bases). V gave up 0 bases and J gave up 7 bases, with 9 bases separating them. CDR1 and CDR2 from the germline V gene are ENHRY and SYGVKD. This CDR3 has 13 residues. The DNA of the CDR3 is TGTGCCATCAGTGAGTCGGGGCGGAGTGAAGCTTTCTTT. This gives the protein CAISESGRSEAFF.

This chain links TRBV7-2 with TRBJ1-5, with TRBD1 identical over 7 bases. After removal of 1 base from V and 7 bases from J, the junction contained 7 bases not matched to a gene. The CDR3 runs 15 residues. Germline V gives CDR1 SGHTA, CDR2 FQGNSA. CDR3 nucleotide sequence: TGTGCCAGCAGCTTAGGACAGGGATGGGGGCAGCCCCAGCATTTT. It translates to CASSLGQGWGQPQHF.

The rearrangement uses TRBV19 and TRBJ1-4; tentatively, D is TRBD1 (5 bases). The CDR3 spans 16 residues. Per the germline V gene, CDR1 is LNHDA and CDR2 is SQIVND (reference sequence). The V gene lost 3 bases and the J gene lost 0 bases, with 11 bases spanning the gap. Here the CDR3 reads CASSITAGATNEKLFF. The DNA of the CDR3 is TGTGCCAGTAGTATCACTGCGGGGGCAACTAATGAAAAACTGTTTTTT.

This chain joins TRBV6-4 and TRBJ2-2; 8 nucleotides match TRBD2. Trimming took 5 bases from V and 4 from J; bases not matched to a gene: 3. Germline CDR1 reads MRHNA; CDR2 reads SNTAGT. The CDR3 spans 14 residues. The CDR3 DNA sequence: TGTGCCAGCAGTCGGGGGGGCCTCACCGGGGAGCTGTTTTTT. Translating gives CASSRGGLTGELFF.

As concerns this clone: Other DNA variants within this sample encode the same CDR3. The gene calls are TRBV29-1 and TRBJ1-3; D uncertain. The V gene's germline CDR1 is SQVTM and CDR2 ANQGSEA. The CDR3 runs to 11 residues. V was cut by 6 bases and J by 4 bases, with 7 bases left in between. The CDR3 DNA reads TGCAGCGTGGCGGGGGGAAACACCATATATTTT. This translates into CSVAGGNTIYF.

Concerning this clone itself: At the DNA level, this CDR3 is encoded by other sequences in the same sample as well. The chain carries TRBV5-1 and TRBJ1-5; D may be TRBD1 (6 bases). The V and J ends lost 0 bases and 6 bases respectively, with 13 bases between them. CDR1 is SGHRS and CDR2 is YFSETQ in the germline V gene. This CDR3 spans 15 amino acids. CDR3: CASSLVAGGGQPQHF. The CDR3 bases are TGCGCCAGCAGCTTGGTTGCGGGAGGGGGTCAGCCCCAGCATTTT.

CDR3 nucleotides: TGCGCCAGCAGGGTTAACAGGGGGACAAGCTACGAGCAGTACTTC. Its protein product is CASRVNRGTSYEQYF. The V gene is TRBV5-1, the J gene TRBJ2-7, with 8 bases aligning to TRBD1. Unmatched junction bases numbered 10, after V lost 5 bases and J lost 3 bases. The V gene's germline CDR1 is SGHRS and CDR2 YFSETQ. CDR3 length: 15 amino acids. Full variable domain (rest looked up from reference TRBV5-1 and TRBJ2-7): KAGVTQTPRYLIKTRGQQVTLSCSPISGHRSVSWYQQTPGQGLQFLFEYFSETQRNKGNFPGRFSGRQFSNSRSEMNVSTLELGDSALYLCASRVNRGTSYEQYFGPGTRLTVT.

This chain connects TRBV29-1 to TRBJ1-3; the D is unclear. The germline V gene encodes CDR1 SQVTM and CDR2 ANQGSEA. The V end was cut by 0 bases, the J end by 4 bases, with 13 bases between. This CDR3 comprises 15 residues. As DNA, the CDR3 is TGCAGCGTTGAAGATGGATGGGGAGTCGGAAACACCATATATTTT. It translates to CSVEDGWGVGNTIYF.

The chain is built from TRBV6-5 and TRBJ1-5, with 7 bases lining up with TRBD1. J gave up 6 bases and V 10 bases, and 9 bases lay outside the gene matches. Germline CDR1 reads MNHEY; CDR2 reads SVGAGI. CDR3 length: 13 residues. CDR3 protein: CATKTGWGQPQHF. The CDR3 DNA reads TGTGCCACCAAGACAGGGTGGGGTCAGCCCCAGCATTTT.

The chain has TRBV4-1 and TRBJ1-2, with D hard to call. Trimming took off 0 bases at V and 0 bases at J, with 14 bases between the two ends. Germline loops: CDR1 MGHRA, CDR2 YSYEKL. CDR3 length: 17 amino acids. CDR3 sequence: CASSQEVPGLTNYGYTF. Here the CDR3 DNA reads TGCGCCAGCAGCCAAGAGGTCCCAGGACTCACTAACTATGGCTACACCTTC.

The rearrangement links TRBV11-3 to TRBJ2-3; 8 bases line up with TRBD1. Germline V lookup: CDR1 SGHNT, CDR2 YENEEA. This CDR3 is 14 amino acids long. V was pared by 6 bases and J by 6 bases, with 8 bases of the junction left unmatched. The CDR3, as DNA: TGTGCCAGCAGACTACAGGGGGGACAGGATACGCAGTATTTT. It is translated as CASRLQGGQDTQYF.

The chain recombines TRBV3-1 (or the pseudogene TRBV3-2) with TRBJ1-2; possible D gene TRBD1, 5 bases. Trimming removed 4 bases at V and 4 bases at J, with 16 bases between. CDR1 LGHDT and CDR2 YNNKEL come from the germline V gene (reference sequence). The length of the CDR3 is 15 residues. The CDR3 is CASSPAGGKGYGYTF. The CDR3 nucleotides are TGTGCCAGCAGCCCGGCGGGGGGGAAGGGCTATGGCTACACCTTC.

About this clone: Distinct nucleotide sequences in the sample also encode this CDR3. The chain is built from TRBV5-1 and TRBJ1-3; D gene uncertain. Germline CDR1 and CDR2: SGHRS and YFSETQ. CDR3 length: 14 residues. V lost 3 bases, J lost 0 bases, and 7 bases lay in between. The CDR3, as DNA: TGCGCCAGCAGCTCCGGAGGCTCTGGAAACACCATATATTTT. Amino acid sequence: CASSSGGSGNTIYF.

This chain uses TRBV5-8 with TRBJ2-7; 8 nucleotides agree with TRBD1. The V segment lost 7 bases and the J segment 2 bases; nucleotides outside the gene matches: 8. The CDR3 loop spans 14 amino acids. Germline CDR1 and CDR2: SGHTS and YDEGEE. The chain's CDR3 is CASSGGTLTYEQYF. CDR3 sequence (DNA): TGTGCCAGCTCAGGGGGCACCTTAACCTACGAGCAGTACTTC.

The rearrangement joins TRBV9 to TRBJ1-5; D is possibly TRBD1 (6 bases). The CDR3 is 15 amino acids. Germline loops: CDR1 SGDLS, CDR2 YYNGEE. V was pared by 0 bases and J by 7 bases, with 14 bases between. The CDR3 reads CASSVATGSGQPQHF. CDR3 DNA: TGTGCCAGCAGCGTAGCAACAGGGTCGGGGCAGCCCCAGCATTTT.

This chain links TRBV5-1 with TRBJ1-1, with a tentative D call TRBD1 (5 bases). V dropped 4 bases and J dropped 4 bases, with 14 bases sitting between them. The CDR3 is 14 amino acids. Germline V gene sequence: CDR1 SGHRS, CDR2 YFSETQ. DNA of the CDR3: TGCGCCAGCAGCACGGAGGGAGGGGTCACTGAAGCTTTCTTT. Amino acid sequence: CASSTEGGVTEAFF.